The source of this T cell receptor beta chain is a study of T cell repertoires in cytomegalovirus infection. Regarding the study as a whole: Carriage of CMV together with the relevant HLA was identifiable through cumulative public TCR beta family frequency. HLA-C-restricted CMV clonotypes gave the most frequent clonotype in two of eight donors.

This CDR3 comprises 14 residues. V lost 3 bases, J lost 2 bases, and 10 bases lay in between. TCRdb reanalysed the reads using MiXCR and keeps one entry per CDR3 protein. Of roughly 920,000 distinct CDR3 sequences in the sample, roughly 31% were seen once. In this sample, this clonotype turned up many times. Its antigen remains unknown. This specimen was cultured CD8+ T cells from PBMCs, taken from culture after CMV antigen stimulation. The V gene is TRBV12-3 or TRBV12-4, the J gene TRBJ1-2, with a weak D call TRBD1 (5 bases). The TCR was taken from a human donor in good health (CMV status not recorded). Some clones in this sample may be carry-over from other donors' samples. CDR3 in amino acids: CASSFGATNYGYTF. CDR3 DNA sequence: TGTGCCAGCAGTTTTGGGGCCACAAACTATGGCTACACCTTC.